This TCR beta chain was identified in a study of blood T cell repertoires in COVID-19. For the study at large: The origin of the acute and convalescent COVID-19 samples was the United States, Italy and Spain. In each case, the material was cDNA or gDNA derived from T cells, B-cell-depleted T cells, or PBMCs.

In the study's own analysis: Amplifying reference gene primers gave estimates of nucleated cell counts. TCRdb's table, derived via immunoSEQ multiplex PCR, lists solely in-frame clones and lacks some. That table supplies the V and J calls and clone size; D and trimming were determined from the DNA. Found here are 98,000 or so clones, 86% of them singletons; the top ten hold 13%. This clonotype originated in a woman aged 60-70 years in a cohort sampled during active or convalescent COVID-19. The specimen sequenced was peripheral blood.

This CDR3 is CAISRQGTNTEAFF. The CDR3 region has the DNA TGTGCCATCAGTCGACAGGGGACCAACACTGAAGCTTTCTTT. The chain uses TRBV10-3 and TRBJ1-1, with TRBD1 matching over 8 bases. The CDR3 consists of 14 residues. V was pared by 5 bases and J by 2 bases, with 4 bases of the junction left unmatched. Looked up from germline, CDR1 is ENHRY and CDR2 is SYGVKD.